This entry lists 24 T cell receptor beta chains sequenced from one sample in a study of T-cell reconstitution after alpha-beta-depleted transplantation in children. Molecular barcoding with unique molecular identifiers was used for the TCRbeta library. TCRdb re-analysed the PCR reads in MiXCR, keeping a single row per CDR3 protein. The sample lists around 420,000 distinct CDR3 sequences, 15% to 20% occurring once. The starting material was PBMCs, mostly from graft donor cells, obtained 360 days after TCRalphabeta/CD19-depleted stem cell transplant. These TCRs come from a boy in the first two years of life who had a stem cell transplant for Wiskott-Aldrich syndrome, so the T cells may come from the graft donor.

The V call is TRBV11-2, the J call TRBJ2-7; D is possibly TRBD2 (5 bases). Germline V gene lookup returns CDR1 SGHAT and CDR2 FQNNGV. Trimming removed 3 bases from V and 0 bases from J, with 21 bases in between. This CDR3 region has 18 residues. CDR3 region: CASSFGPLYKRPSYEQYF. In DNA, the CDR3 is TGTGCCAGCAGCTTCGGCCCCCTCTACAAGCGGCCCTCCTACGAGCAGTACTTC.

This sequence joins TRBV3-1 and TRBJ1-5; D uncertain. The CDR3 totals 15 residues. In germline, CDR1 is LGHDT, CDR2 YNNKEL (reference sequence). The V gene lost 3 bases and the J gene lost 1 base, with 10 bases spanning the gap. This CDR3 reads CASSQGSGSNQPQHF. CDR3 sequence (DNA): TGTGCCAGCAGCCAGGGGAGCGGGAGCAATCAGCCCCAGCATTTT.

This clonotype was counted ten times or more. The genes are TRBV10-3 and TRBJ2-1, with unresolved D. CDR1 is ENHRY, CDR2 SYGVKD, per germline. V was clipped by 0 bases and J by 0 bases, with 12 bases between them. There are 17 residues in the CDR3. The CDR3 DNA reads as TGTGCCATCAGTGAGTCGAAGCAGGCCAGCTCCTACAATGAGCAGTTCTTC. Encoded protein: CAISESKQASSYNEQFF.

The chain carries TRBV5-1 and TRBJ2-1; 9 bases map to TRBD2. Germline CDR1 is SGHRS and CDR2 is YFSETQ. The CDR3 covers 16 residues. The V gene end was trimmed by 2 bases and the J gene end by 4 bases; junction bases not matched to a gene: 7. CDR3: CASSFGASGMYNEQFF. The CDR3 region has the DNA TGCGCCAGCAGCTTCGGGGCTAGCGGGATGTACAATGAGCAGTTCTTC.

This clonotype was observed a few times. V usage is TRBV20-1 and J usage is TRBJ2-3, with TRBD2 matching over 12 bases. Unmatched junction bases numbered 11, after V lost 3 bases and J lost 4 bases. CDR1 is DFQATT and CDR2 is SNEGSKA in the germline V gene (reference sequence). This CDR3 has 17 amino acids. The CDR3 region is CSASVASGRAWSDTQYF. The CDR3 nucleotides are TGCAGTGCTAGTGTGGCTAGCGGGAGGGCCTGGTCAGATACGCAGTATTTT.

This clonotype turned up a few times. The genes are TRBV4-3 and TRBJ2-7; 7 nucleotides agree with TRBD2. After removal of 4 bases from V and 5 bases from J, the junction contained 5 bases not matched to a gene. The CDR3 spans 13 residues. CDR1 is LGHNA and CDR2 is YSLEER in the germline V gene. CDR3 sequence (DNA): TGCGCCAGCAGCCTGCGGGAGACCGACGAGCAGTACTTC. It translates to CASSLRETDEQYF.

This clonotype was recorded a few times. This chain joins TRBV10-3 and TRBJ2-1; maybe TRBD1 (6 bases). The length of the CDR3 is 12 residues. V was cut by 8 bases and J by 3 bases, with 8 bases left in between. Germline V gene sequence: CDR1 ENHRY, CDR2 SYGVKD. The CDR3 loop reads CAIETGYNEQFF. In nucleotides, the CDR3 is TGTGCCATCGAGACAGGCTACAATGAGCAGTTCTTC.

This clonotype was seen a handful of times. The chain employs TRBV7-6 and TRBJ2-1; 13 nucleotides line up with TRBD2. The CDR3 is 19 amino acids. Looked up from germline, CDR1 is SGHVS and CDR2 is FNYEAQ. Trimming cost V 3 bases and J 0 bases; bases outside gene matches: 8. CDR3 DNA sequence: TGTGCCAGCAGCTTCGGGGGACTAGCGGGGAAGAGCTCCTACAATGAGCAGTTCTTC. The encoded protein is CASSFGGLAGKSSYNEQFF.

The gene calls are TRBV6-2 or TRBV6-3 and TRBJ2-1; unclear D gene. The CDR3 spans 14 residues. Germline CDR1 and CDR2: MNHEY and SVGEGT. The V gene lost 0 bases and the J gene lost 5 bases, with 8 bases spanning the gap. CDR3 residues: CASSYSRGHNEQFF. CDR3 coding DNA: TGTGCCAGCAGTTACTCTCGTGGACACAATGAGCAGTTCTTC.

The chain recombines TRBV24-1 with TRBJ2-1; tentatively, D is TRBD1 (6 bases). The CDR3 contains 15 residues. CDR1 is KGHDR, CDR2 SFDVKD, per germline. The ends were cut back, 3 bases at V and 5 bases at J, with 13 bases in the middle. The CDR3 loop is CATSDPATGHNEQFF. Written as DNA, the CDR3 is TGTGCCACCAGTGATCCTGCGACAGGACACAATGAGCAGTTCTTC.

The chain is built from TRBV19 and TRBJ2-1, with 11 bases that match TRBD2. CDR3 size: 15 residues. Trimming took 6 bases from V and 8 from J; bases not matched to a gene: 9. CDR1 and CDR2 from the germline V gene are LNHDA and SQIVND (reference sequence). CDR3 sequence: CASSILAGAGHEQFF. In DNA, the CDR3 is TGTGCCAGTAGCATACTAGCGGGAGCAGGTCATGAGCAGTTCTTC.

This clonotype was detected a few times. The chain couples TRBV10-3 to TRBJ2-7; D perhaps matches TRBD2 (6 bases). This CDR3 region has 13 residues. Germline CDR1 and CDR2: ENHRY and SYGVKD. The V gene lost 4 bases and the J gene lost 5 bases, with 12 bases spanning the gap. CDR3 amino acids: CAISGVSGNEQYF. The CDR3 DNA reads TGTGCCATCAGTGGGGTTAGCGGAAACGAGCAGTACTTC.

This clonotype has a handful of counts. This chain joins TRBV7-2 and TRBJ2-3; 12 bases are shared with TRBD2. J was trimmed by 5 bases and V by 4 bases; bases with no gene match: 7. This CDR3 has 16 amino acids. The germline V gene encodes CDR1 SGHTA and CDR2 FQGNSA. The CDR3, as DNA: TGTGCCAGCAGCTCCCCTAGACTAGCGGGAGAAGATACGCAGTATTTT. It codes for CASSSPRLAGEDTQYF.

The CDR3 DNA sequence: TGTGCCAGCAGCTTGGGCGGGGAACCTCAAGAGACCCAGTACTTC. Its translation is CASSLGGEPQETQYF. V and J are TRBV7-9 and TRBJ2-5; possibly TRBD2 for D (6 bases). V lost 3 bases and J lost 2, with 13 bases in between. The CDR3 contains 15 residues. The germline CDR1 and CDR2 sequences are SEHNR and FQNEAQ (reference sequence).

At least ten counts were recorded for this clonotype. This chain joins TRBV12-3 or TRBV12-4 and TRBJ1-5; D ambiguous. Trimming left V 3 bases short and J 9 bases short, with 18 bases between. This CDR3 is 15 amino acids long. The CDR3 DNA sequence: TGTGCCAGCAGTTTTCGGGCAGGCCGAGGAGGGCCCCAGCATTTT. Its translation is CASSFRAGRGGPQHF.

This clonotype has at least ten counts. The rearrangement links TRBV11-2 to TRBJ2-1, with TRBD2 matching 8 bases. Germline CDR1 reads SGHAT; CDR2 reads FQNNGV. Trimming removed 1 base from V and 9 bases from J; junction bases left unmatched: 5. There are 14 residues in the CDR3. The DNA of the CDR3 is TGTGCCAGCAGCTTAGGAGCGGGAGTTCTTGAGCAGTTCTTC. Translation: CASSLGAGVLEQFF.

The table lists this clonotype with a few counts. V and J are TRBV2 and TRBJ2-5; no clear D. The V and J ends lost 8 bases and 6 bases respectively, with 10 bases between them. Germline CDR1 is SNHLY and CDR2 is FYNNEI. CDR3 length: 11 residues. The CDR3 DNA reads as TGTGCCAGCTACCTTCTTCAGACCCAGTACTTC. Translating it yields CASYLLQTQYF.

V is TRBV18 and J is TRBJ2-7; no clear D gene. V lost 6 bases to trimming and J lost 0 bases, with 12 bases between them. In germline, CDR1 is KGHSH, CDR2 LQKENI. The CDR3 covers 14 residues. The CDR3 loop is CASSRRPNSYEQYF. CDR3 sequence (DNA): TGTGCCAGCTCTCGACGGCCAAACTCCTACGAGCAGTACTTC.

This clonotype has at least ten counts. The chain carries TRBV13 and TRBJ2-5; unclear D gene. CDR1 and CDR2 from the germline V gene are PRHDT and FYEKMQ (reference sequence). The CDR3 runs 15 residues. V lost 5 bases, J lost 2 bases, and 15 bases lay in between. The chain's CDR3 is CASSPFSAAQETQYF. For the CDR3, the DNA is TGTGCCAGCAGCCCATTCTCGGCGGCTCAAGAGACCCAGTACTTC.

This clonotype has a handful of counts. This chain joins TRBV11-2 and TRBJ2-7, with D possibly being TRBD1 (6 bases). V gave up 9 bases and J gave up 3 bases, with 18 bases separating them. Looked up from germline, CDR1 is SGHAT and CDR2 is FQNNGV. There are 14 residues in the CDR3. The CDR3, as DNA: TGTGCCAGTCGAGGACAGCAGGTTCTCTACGAGCAGTACTTC. Its protein product is CASRGQQVLYEQYF.

The CDR3 spells CRVVGGAGNYGYTF. CDR3 in DNA: TGCAGGGTTGTAGGGGGCGCGGGAAACTATGGCTACACCTTC. This chain links TRBV20-1 with TRBJ1-2; 7 bases are a match to TRBD1. Germline V CDR1 and CDR2: DFQATT, SNEGSKA (reference sequence). This CDR3 is 14 amino acids long.

The J gene is TRBJ1-2, the V gene TRBV12-3 or TRBV12-4; D unclear. Deletions cut 7 bases from V and 1 base from J, with 7 bases between. The CDR3 totals 12 residues. CDR3 sequence: CASNEVNYGYTF. DNA of the CDR3: TGTGCCAGCAATGAGGTTAACTATGGCTACACCTTC.

V and J are TRBV12-3 or TRBV12-4 and TRBJ1-4; D is uncertain. Trimming cost V 2 bases and J 8 bases, with 15 bases left between them. This CDR3 has 15 amino acids. The CDR3 region is CASSLSPTGDEKLFF. As DNA, the CDR3 is TGTGCCAGCAGTTTAAGTCCCACCGGAGACGAAAAACTGTTTTTT.

In this sample, this clonotype turned up many times. The V call is TRBV12-3 or TRBV12-4, the J call TRBJ2-5; TRBD2 is a possible D gene (6 bases). V was clipped by 3 bases and J by 5 bases, with 10 bases between them. This CDR3 region has 13 residues. CDR3 in amino acids: CASSFRELETQYF. The CDR3 nucleotides read TGTGCCAGCAGTTTTCGGGAGTTGGAGACCCAGTACTTC.